The present TCR beta chain was sequenced within a study of T-cell reconstitution after alpha-beta-depleted transplantation in children. This clonotype appeared many times. Molecular barcoding with unique molecular identifiers was used for the TCRbeta library. A single record per CDR3 protein comes from TCRdb applying MiXCR to the PCR reads. The table has about 610,000 distinct CDR3 sequences, about 10% seen once. The CDR3 loop spans 14 amino acids. Germline V gives CDR1 SGHRS, CDR2 YFSETQ. V lost 6 bases and J 4 bases, leaving 11 bases between the germline ends. The rearrangement joins TRBV5-1 to TRBJ1-6; D is perhaps TRBD1 (5 bases). Sequencing was performed on PBMCs from the stem cell graft donor, taken from the stem cell graft. The origin of this receptor is a human donor who donated a stem cell graft to a child with acute myeloid leukemia. The chain's CDR3 is CASTRDSYNSPLHF. The CDR3 bases are TGCGCCAGCACCCGGGACTCATATAATTCACCCCTCCACTTT.